This is a list of T cell receptor beta chains from one sample in a study of blood T cells in healthy people across ages. Via MiXCR, TCRdb re-called the 5' RACE reads, giving one row per CDR3 protein. The sample holds 950,000 to 1,200,000 distinct CDR3 sequences, less than 45% seen once. The source material was blood. The receptors stem from a man younger than 30 in good health. Each CDR3 is given with its conserved first and last residue. D genes are given only for firm matches. Rows give clone size only sometimes, using once, few, many, or a class for an expanded clone.

J gene: TRBJ2-7; D gene: .; V gene: TRBV7-2; clone size: few; CDR3 protein: CASSLEAAGNTYEQYF; CDR3 DNA: TGTGCCAGCAGCTTAGAGGCGGCAGGTAATACCTACGAGCAGTACTTC
J gene: TRBJ2-1; D gene: TRBD2; V gene: TRBV10-3; clone size: .; CDR3 protein: CAISLLLAGGPYNEQFF; CDR3 DNA: TGTGCCATCAGCCTACTACTAGCGGGGGGCCCCTACAATGAGCAGTTCTTC
J gene: TRBJ2-1; D gene: .; V gene: TRBV7-2; clone size: .; CDR3 protein: CASSPNNGPMEQFF; CDR3 DNA: TGTGCCAGCAGCCCAAATAACGGGCCTATGGAGCAGTTCTTC
J gene: TRBJ2-2; D gene: TRBD1; V gene: TRBV12-3/TRBV12-4; clone size: few; CDR3 protein: CASSLGWDRNTGELFF; CDR3 DNA: TGTGCCAGCAGTTTAGGGTGGGACAGGAACACCGGGGAGCTGTTTTTT
J gene: TRBJ1-4; D gene: .; V gene: TRBV12-3/TRBV12-4; clone size: .; CDR3 protein: CASSLSYNEKLFF; CDR3 DNA: TGTGCCAGCAGCCTCTCCTATAATGAAAAACTGTTTTTT
J gene: TRBJ1-5; D gene: .; V gene: TRBV12-3/TRBV12-4; clone size: .; CDR3 protein: CASSLAEGVGNQPQHF; CDR3 DNA: TGTGCCAGCAGCCTTGCCGAGGGAGTAGGCAATCAGCCCCAGCATTTT
J gene: TRBJ2-7; D gene: .; V gene: TRBV5-1; clone size: few; CDR3 protein: CASSFVSGSYNEQYF; CDR3 DNA: TGCGCCAGCAGCTTTGTCTCGGGCTCCTACAATGAGCAGTACTTC
J gene: TRBJ2-3; D gene: .; V gene: TRBV5-6; clone size: .; CDR3 protein: CASNSPGYVTDTQYF; CDR3 DNA: TGTGCCAGCAACTCCCCCGGTTATGTCACAGATACGCAGTATTTT
J gene: TRBJ1-1; D gene: .; V gene: TRBV11-1; clone size: .; CDR3 protein: CASSLVQSGGDTEAFF; CDR3 DNA: TGTGCCAGCAGCTTAGTGCAGTCCGGGGGAGACACTGAAGCTTTCTTT
J gene: TRBJ2-2; D gene: .; V gene: TRBV25-1; clone size: .; CDR3 protein: CASSEWELERFDTGELFF; CDR3 DNA: TGTGCCAGCAGTGAATGGGAACTCGAACGGTTCGACACCGGGGAGCTGTTTTTT
J gene: TRBJ2-1; D gene: .; V gene: TRBV6-6; clone size: few; CDR3 protein: CASKPGPSYNEQFF; CDR3 DNA: TGTGCCAGCAAGCCGGGACCCTCCTACAATGAGCAGTTCTTC
J gene: TRBJ2-5; D gene: .; V gene: TRBV2; clone size: .; CDR3 protein: CASSVDGETQYF; CDR3 DNA: TGTGCCAGCAGTGTCGACGGGGAGACCCAGTACTTC
J gene: TRBJ2-3; D gene: .; V gene: TRBV6-2/TRBV6-3; clone size: .; CDR3 protein: CASSRPRRGNPDTQYF; CDR3 DNA: TGTGCCAGCAGTCGACCCCGTCGGGGAAACCCAGATACGCAGTATTTT
J gene: TRBJ2-3; D gene: .; V gene: TRBV7-8; clone size: few; CDR3 protein: CASSARTSSTDTQYF; CDR3 DNA: TGTGCCAGCAGCGCAAGGACTTCCTCCACAGATACGCAGTATTTT
J gene: TRBJ1-1; D gene: .; V gene: TRBV7-3; clone size: .; CDR3 protein: CASSSHAGMNTEAFF; CDR3 DNA: TGTGCCAGCAGCTCCCACGCGGGGATGAACACTGAAGCTTTCTTT
J gene: TRBJ1-2; D gene: TRBD1; V gene: TRBV25-1; clone size: many; CDR3 protein: CASSRQGRGYTF; CDR3 DNA: TGTGCCAGCAGTAGACAGGGGAGAGGCTACACCTTC
J gene: TRBJ2-3; D gene: .; V gene: TRBV6-6; clone size: .; CDR3 protein: CASHPWDGRPDTQYF; CDR3 DNA: TGTGCCAGCCACCCCTGGGATGGGAGGCCAGATACGCAGTATTTT
J gene: TRBJ1-5; D gene: .; V gene: TRBV2; clone size: few; CDR3 protein: CASSIWTAYSNQPQHF; CDR3 DNA: TGTGCCAGCAGCATTTGGACAGCTTATAGCAATCAGCCCCAGCATTTT
J gene: TRBJ2-1; D gene: TRBD2; V gene: TRBV7-2; clone size: .; CDR3 protein: CASRPPQRGHNEQFF; CDR3 DNA: TGTGCCAGCAGGCCTCCTCAGCGGGGTCACAATGAGCAGTTCTTC
J gene: TRBJ2-2; D gene: TRBD1; V gene: TRBV12-5; clone size: .; CDR3 protein: CASGLGDRAENTGELFF; CDR3 DNA: TGTGCTAGTGGTTTGGGGGACAGGGCGGAGAACACCGGGGAGCTGTTTTTT
J gene: TRBJ2-1; D gene: TRBD1; V gene: TRBV5-1; clone size: few; CDR3 protein: CASSEQGLTYNEQFF; CDR3 DNA: TGCGCCAGCAGCGAACAGGGGCTCACATACAATGAGCAGTTCTTC
J gene: TRBJ2-7; D gene: TRBD1; V gene: TRBV11-1; clone size: few; CDR3 protein: CASSFLDRGDYEQYF; CDR3 DNA: TGTGCCAGCAGCTTCTTAGACAGGGGGGACTACGAGCAGTACTTC
J gene: TRBJ2-1; D gene: .; V gene: TRBV5-1; clone size: few; CDR3 protein: CASSLDVRRDEQFF; CDR3 DNA: TGCGCCAGCAGCTTAGATGTTCGACGGGATGAGCAGTTCTTC
J gene: TRBJ2-1; D gene: .; V gene: TRBV6-6; clone size: once; CDR3 protein: CASSGTVDNEQFF; CDR3 DNA: TGTGCCAGCAGTGGGACGGTAGACAATGAGCAGTTCTTC
J gene: TRBJ1-2; D gene: TRBD1; V gene: TRBV5-1; clone size: .; CDR3 protein: CASSITGGGQYGYTF; CDR3 DNA: TGCGCCAGCAGCATTACAGGGGGCGGACAATATGGCTACACCTTC
J gene: TRBJ2-5; D gene: TRBD2; V gene: TRBV29-1; clone size: .; CDR3 protein: CSVGRQAGVRETQYF; CDR3 DNA: TGCAGCGTTGGCCGCCAAGCGGGGGTACGTGAGACCCAGTACTTC
J gene: TRBJ1-4; D gene: TRBD1; V gene: TRBV7-2; clone size: .; CDR3 protein: CAGSLGQGGGEKLFF; CDR3 DNA: TGTGCCGGCAGCTTAGGACAGGGCGGGGGTGAAAAACTGTTTTTT
J gene: TRBJ2-7; D gene: TRBD1; V gene: TRBV13; clone size: .; CDR3 protein: CASSHSSGQGAYEQYF; CDR3 DNA: TGTGCCAGCAGCCATTCCTCGGGACAGGGGGCCTACGAGCAGTACTTC
J gene: TRBJ2-2; D gene: .; V gene: TRBV4-1; clone size: .; CDR3 protein: CASSGTREKNTGELFF; CDR3 DNA: TGCGCCAGCAGCGGAACTAGAGAAAAGAACACCGGGGAGCTGTTTTTT
J gene: TRBJ2-1; D gene: .; V gene: TRBV4-3; clone size: .; CDR3 protein: CASSQEDNGQFF; CDR3 DNA: TGCGCCAGCAGCCAAGAGGACAATGGGCAGTTCTTC
J gene: TRBJ1-2; D gene: TRBD1; V gene: TRBV2; clone size: many; CDR3 protein: CASSPGTGLNYGYTF; CDR3 DNA: TGTGCCAGCAGCCCCGGGACAGGTCTTAACTATGGCTACACCTTC
J gene: TRBJ2-7; D gene: TRBD2; V gene: TRBV9; clone size: .; CDR3 protein: CASSVAGRPGGGEQYF; CDR3 DNA: TGTGCCAGCAGCGTAGCTGGGAGGCCAGGCGGGGGCGAGCAGTACTTC
J gene: TRBJ2-5; D gene: .; V gene: TRBV20-1; clone size: .; CDR3 protein: CSAREGIPYQETQYF; CDR3 DNA: TGCAGTGCTAGAGAGGGGATACCGTACCAAGAGACCCAGTACTTC
J gene: TRBJ1-2; D gene: .; V gene: TRBV5-1; clone size: once; CDR3 protein: CASSFDADTRDNYGYTF; CDR3 DNA: TGCGCCAGCAGCTTTGATGCAGACACACGGGATAACTATGGCTACACCTTC
J gene: TRBJ1-2; D gene: TRBD1; V gene: TRBV7-2; clone size: .; CDR3 protein: CASSPRQGRSYGYTF; CDR3 DNA: TGTGCCAGCAGCCCTCGACAGGGCCGAAGCTATGGCTACACCTTC
J gene: TRBJ1-4; D gene: .; V gene: TRBV7-2; clone size: many; CDR3 protein: CASSLRGEKLFF; CDR3 DNA: TGCGCCAGCAGCCTGAGGGGTGAAAAACTGTTTTTT
J gene: TRBJ1-1; D gene: TRBD1; V gene: TRBV7-9; clone size: .; CDR3 protein: CASSSDRGLSEAFF; CDR3 DNA: TGTGCCAGCAGCTCGGACAGGGGGCTATCTGAAGCTTTCTTT
J gene: TRBJ1-2; D gene: TRBD1; V gene: TRBV2; clone size: .; CDR3 protein: CASSPSRSGGNYGYTF; CDR3 DNA: TGTGCCAGCAGTCCATCACGGTCAGGGGGTAACTATGGCTACACCTTC
J gene: TRBJ1-1; D gene: .; V gene: TRBV9; clone size: .; CDR3 protein: CASSALIGVNTEAFF; CDR3 DNA: TGTGCCAGCAGCGCGCTTATAGGGGTCAACACTGAAGCTTTCTTT
J gene: TRBJ1-5; D gene: .; V gene: TRBV7-2; clone size: few; CDR3 protein: CASSPRGGINQPQHF; CDR3 DNA: TGTGCCAGCAGCCCCCGCGGAGGGATAAATCAGCCCCAGCATTTT
J gene: TRBJ1-1; D gene: .; V gene: TRBV19; clone size: .; CDR3 protein: CASSMEGSTEAFF; CDR3 DNA: TGTGCCAGTAGTATGGAGGGTAGCACTGAAGCTTTCTTT
J gene: TRBJ2-2; D gene: .; V gene: TRBV20-1; clone size: .; CDR3 protein: CSARDSSVAGELFF; CDR3 DNA: TGCAGTGCTAGAGATTCATCAGTCGCCGGGGAGCTGTTTTTT